This TCR beta chain was obtained from a study of blood T cell repertoires in COVID-19. Study-wide context: T cells, B-cell-depleted T cells, or PBMCs provided the cDNA or gDNA that served as material.

How the authors handled the data: The authors estimated nucleated cell counts from reference gene primer amplification. Sequencing was performed with immunoSEQ multiplex PCR; in TCRdb, only in-frame clones are kept and a portion is missing. V, J and clone size are those of that table, while D and trimming were read from the DNA. This sample has 71,000 or so clones, with roughly 83% found just once. The CDR3 spans 14 residues. V lost 5 bases and J lost 2, with 12 bases in between. Germline CDR1 LNHDA, CDR2 SQIVND (reference sequence). The sequence was collected from a man between 65 and 85 years old with acute or convalescent COVID-19. Sequencing was done on a sample of peripheral blood. The J gene is TRBJ1-2, the V gene TRBV19; TRBD1 is a possible D gene (5 bases). In nucleotides, the CDR3 is TGTGCCAGTAGTCCCCCTGGGGGGAACTATGGCTACACCTTC. Translated, it gives CASSPPGGNYGYTF.